The sequence of this T cell receptor (beta chain) was determined in a study of T cell responses to AZD1222 COVID-19 vaccine. Study as a whole: Second doses at about 4 or about 12 weeks were pooled.

The CDR3 extends over 15 amino acids. Deletions cut 10 bases from V and 0 bases from J, with 15 bases between. CDR1 is MDHEN, CDR2 SYDVKM, per germline. Here immunoSEQ multiplex PCR was the method, and the copy in TCRdb shows in-frame clones only, minus some. The profile covers about 130,000 clones, with approximately 88% appearing a single time and under 9% taken by the ten largest. The sequence derives from an adult in good health. The V and J genes are TRBV28 and TRBJ1-4; perhaps TRBD1 as D (5 bases). This sample comprised peripheral blood, obtained on day 0 of AZD1222 vaccination. The CDR3 nucleotides are TGTGCCATCCGAACCGGGGGGGCAACTAATGAAAAACTGTTTTTT. Translating it yields CAIRTGGATNEKLFF. Filled out from reference TRBV28 and TRBJ1-4, the complete variable domain reads DVKVTQSSRYLVKRTGEKVFLECVQDMDHENMFWYRQDPGLGLRLIYFSYDVKMKEKGDIPEGYSVSREKKERFSLILESASTNQTSMYLCAIRTGGATNEKLFFGSGTQLSVL.